One T cell receptor beta chain is described in this entry. The antigen is unknown. This sample was included in a study of breast tumors, draining lymph nodes, adjacent tissues. Whole-study results and caveats: That most tumor T cells come from lymph nodes remained unproven.

TCRdb independently ran MiXCR on the multiplex PCR reads; one entry per CDR3 protein. This repertoire shows tens of thousands of distinct CDR3 sequences, over 55% found once; its top ten account for about 20%. Sequencing was carried out using breast tumor tissue. This receptor was taken from a female donor with breast cancer. Some clones in this sample may be carry-over from other donors' samples.

CDR3 in DNA: TGCGCCAGCAGCTTGGCCAACCGACAGGGTTCGGATACGCAGTATTTT. This sequence encodes CASSLANRQGSDTQYF. V is TRBV5-1 and J is TRBJ2-3, with 7 nucleotides matching TRBD1. The CDR3 is made up of 16 amino acids. Per the germline V gene, CDR1 is SGHRS and CDR2 is YFSETQ. J lost 6 bases, V lost 0 bases, and 10 bases had no gene match.